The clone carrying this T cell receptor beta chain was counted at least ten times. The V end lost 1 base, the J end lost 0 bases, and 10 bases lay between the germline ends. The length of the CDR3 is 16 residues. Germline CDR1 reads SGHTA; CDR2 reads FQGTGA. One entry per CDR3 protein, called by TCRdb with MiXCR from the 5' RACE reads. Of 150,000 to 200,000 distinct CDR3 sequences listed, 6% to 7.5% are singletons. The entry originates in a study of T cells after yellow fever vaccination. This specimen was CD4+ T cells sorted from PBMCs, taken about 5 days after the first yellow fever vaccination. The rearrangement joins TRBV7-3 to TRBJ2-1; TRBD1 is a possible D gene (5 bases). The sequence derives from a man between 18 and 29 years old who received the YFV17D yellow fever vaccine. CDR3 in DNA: TGTGCCAGCAGCTTAAGGACACCCGGCTCCTACAATGAGCAGTTCTTC. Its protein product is CASSLRTPGSYNEQFF.